This TCR beta chain was found in a study of OX40 agonist ivuxolimab in advanced cancers. Only in-frame clones appear in the TCRdb table, and some are missing; sequencing was by immunoSEQ multiplex PCR. The sample contains tens of thousands of clones, about 90% of which appear only once. J was trimmed by 0 bases and V by 7 bases; bases with no gene match: 4. CDR3 size: 15 residues. Germline lookup yields CDR1 SGHAT and CDR2 FQNNGV. The clonotype originates from an adult with an advanced solid tumor such as melanoma, head and neck, liver or kidney cancer. This sample comprised CD4+ or CD8+ T cells sorted from blood, obtained in a trial of the OX40 agonist ivuxolimab. This chain connects TRBV11-2 to TRBJ2-3; TRBD2 matches at 10 bases. The CDR3 spells CASTLTSGSTDTQYF. CDR3 sequence (DNA): TGTGCCAGCACCCTGACTAGCGGGAGCACAGATACGCAGTATTTT.